These 10 T cell receptor beta chains share one sample of origin, sequenced in a study of a mutant IDH1 vaccine in newly diagnosed glioma. Only in-frame clones appear in the TCRdb table, and some are missing; sequencing was by immunoSEQ multiplex PCR. The repertoire holds 110,000 or so clones, with roughly 90% as singletons. These receptors lack a known antigen. As to time point: week 11, during vaccination. Each vaccine dose was 300 ug of mutant IDH1 20-mer peptide, with topical imiquimod. The material sequenced was PBMCs, taken from a glioma patient whose treatment included an IDH1 peptide vaccine. These receptors originate from a woman between 45 and 65 years old with glioma.

The chain employs TRBV6-1 and TRBJ2-3; 11 nucleotides line up with TRBD2. V lost 8 bases to trimming and J lost 7 bases; unmatched junction nucleotides: 11. Germline-derived CDR1 and CDR2 are MNHNS and SASEGT. This CDR3 comprises 15 residues. The CDR3 sequence: CASWYGTSGTYTQYF. The CDR3 bases are TGTGCCAGCTGGTACGGGACTAGCGGTACATATACGCAGTATTTT.

The V call is TRBV5-1, the J call TRBJ2-1; no clear D. CDR1 SGHRS and CDR2 YFSETQ come from the germline V gene. The germline V and J ends were trimmed by 2 bases and 0 bases, with 6 bases remaining between them. CDR3 size: 14 residues. CDR3 residues: CASSFLSSYNEQFF. As DNA, the CDR3 is TGCGCCAGCAGCTTTCTCAGCTCCTACAATGAGCAGTTCTTC.

This clone was counted only a few times. CDR3 amino acids: CASSKTGIPYEQYF. Here the CDR3 DNA reads TGTGCCAGCAGTAAGACAGGGATACCCTACGAGCAGTACTTC. The chain recombines TRBV21-1 with TRBJ2-7; the D segment call TRBD1 is taken from the table without a DNA check. TRBV21-1 is designated a pseudogene. The CDR3 has 14 residues.

The chain employs TRBV6-1 and TRBJ2-7, with a possible D match to TRBD2 (5 bases). Trimming stripped 3 bases from V and 4 bases from J, with 10 bases between. CDR1 and CDR2 from the germline V gene are MNHNS and SASEGT. This CDR3 spans 13 amino acids. In nucleotides, the CDR3 is TGTGCCAGCAGTGAGGGAGTCGAGTACGAGCAGTACTTC. Translated, it gives CASSEGVEYEQYF.

This chain links TRBV7-9 with TRBJ1-1; D call uncertain. Germline V lookup: CDR1 SEHNR, CDR2 FQNEAQ (reference sequence). The length of the CDR3 is 15 residues. V was shortened by 6 bases and J by 0 bases, with 14 bases between the two germline ends. The CDR3 DNA reads as TGTGCCAGCAGTAAAAAGGGTAACATGAACACTGAAGCTTTCTTT. Its translation is CASSKKGNMNTEAFF.

J is TRBJ2-2 and V is TRBV5-1; 7 nucleotides agree with TRBD2. The CDR3 contains 17 residues. Germline V gene lookup returns CDR1 SGHRS and CDR2 YFSETQ. The V gene end was trimmed by 1 base and the J gene end by 6 bases; junction bases not matched to a gene: 12. CDR3 amino acids: CASSLSPSGEGSGELFF. The CDR3 DNA reads as TGCGCCAGCAGCTTGTCCCCTAGCGGAGAAGGCTCCGGGGAGCTGTTTTTT.

CDR3 residues: CATEGSGANVLTF. The CDR3 DNA reads TGTGCCACGGAGGGCTCTGGGGCCAACGTCCTGACTTTC. J is TRBJ2-6 and V is TRBV25-1; a weak D match, TRBD2 (6 bases). With 10 bases removed from V and 0 bases from J, the gap between germline ends came to 7 bases. Germline CDR1 MGHDK, CDR2 SYGVNS. The CDR3 loop spans 13 amino acids.

This sequence joins TRBV29-1 and TRBJ2-7; D uncertain. Trimming took 2 bases from V and 2 from J, leaving 7 bases between them. Germline assignment: CDR1 SQVTM and CDR2 ANQGSEA. CDR3 length: 12 amino acids. The CDR3 reads CSVETLAYEQYF. In DNA, the CDR3 is TGCAGCGTTGAAACATTGGCCTACGAGCAGTACTTC.

The J gene is TRBJ1-4, the V gene TRBV19, with a weak D call TRBD1 (6 bases). Between the trimmed V and J ends, which lost 5 bases and 4 bases, there was a span of 11 bases. The CDR3 has 14 amino acids. Looked up from germline, CDR1 is LNHDA and CDR2 is SQIVND (reference sequence). CDR3 residues: CASSPRRGNEKLFF. CDR3 bases: TGTGCCAGTAGTCCACGCAGGGGTAATGAAAAACTGTTTTTT. The full variable domain, completed using reference TRBV19 and TRBJ1-4, is DGGITQSPKYLFRKEGQNVTLSCEQNLNHDAMYWYRQDPGQGLRLIYYSQIVNDFQKGDIAEGYSVSREKKESFPLTVTSAQKNPTAFYLCASSPRRGNEKLFFGSGTQLSVL.

The rearrangement joins TRBV2 to TRBJ2-2; D is perhaps TRBD2 (6 bases). CDR1 and CDR2 from the germline V gene are SNHLY and FYNNEI. There are 13 residues in the CDR3. Trimming removed 5 bases at V and 7 bases at J, with 11 bases between. The CDR3 DNA reads as TGTGCCAGCAGTTTGGACGGGGGCGGGGAGCTGTTTTTT. It yields the protein CASSLDGGGELFF.